A single sample gave rise to the 14 T cell receptor beta chains below, sequenced in a study of blood T cells in healthy people across ages. It was with a sample-barcoded 5' primer and a J-beta primer mix that a second PCR of about 6 to 12 cycles was run. TCRdb called the 5' RACE reads again in MiXCR, with one record for every CDR3 protein. The table records 850,000 to 1,100,000 distinct CDR3 sequences, under 40% of them present only once. Material for sequencing was blood. These receptors were collected from a man aged 18-30 years in good health.

A few counts support this clonotype. Here the CDR3 DNA reads TGCAGCGTTGTCAGACAGACAAACACTGAAGCTTTCTTT. It is translated as CSVVRQTNTEAFF. The chain joins TRBV29-1 to TRBJ1-1, with D tentatively TRBD1 (5 bases). V was pared by 4 bases and J by 2 bases, with 11 bases between. The length of the CDR3 is 13 residues. The germline CDR1 and CDR2 sequences are SQVTM and ANQGSEA. The full variable domain, its missing parts supplied by reference TRBV29-1 and TRBJ1-1, is SAVISQKPSRDICQRGTSLTIQCQVDSQVTMMFWYRQQPGQSLTLIATANQGSEATYESGFVIDKFPISRPNLTFSTLTVSNMSPEDSSIYLCSVVRQTNTEAFFGQGTRLTVV.

A few counts support this clonotype. The chain employs TRBV3-1 and TRBJ1-5, with D unclear. This CDR3 spans 13 amino acids. CDR1 is LGHDT, CDR2 YNNKEL, per germline (reference sequence). Trimming shortened V by 1 base and J by 5 bases, and 6 bases separated the two germline ends. The CDR3 is CASSQVTDQPQHF. The CDR3 DNA reads TGTGCCAGCAGCCAAGTCACGGATCAGCCCCAGCATTTT.

A few counts support this clonotype. The V call is TRBV27, the J call TRBJ1-2; 10 bases agree with TRBD1. The CDR3 has 13 amino acids. CDR1 MNHEY and CDR2 SMNVEV come from the germline V gene (reference sequence). V shed 4 bases and J 6 bases; nucleotides not matched to a gene: 2. This CDR3 is CASSWTGGNGYTF. For the CDR3, the DNA is TGTGCCAGCAGTTGGACAGGGGGTAATGGCTACACCTTC.

J is TRBJ2-7 and V is TRBV5-1; maybe TRBD1 (5 bases). There are 20 residues in the CDR3. Trimming left V 2 bases short and J 3 bases short, with 30 bases between. Germline CDR1 reads SGHRS; CDR2 reads YFSETQ. The CDR3 DNA reads TGCGCCAGCAGCTTTGACAGCCGCCCCGGCGCCCGATGTCTCCTCTACGAGCAGTACTTC. Translated, it gives CASSFDSRPGARCLLYEQYF.

This clonotype occurred many times. The genes are TRBV29-1 and TRBJ1-2, with 9 positions matching TRBD1. The CDR3 has 14 amino acids. Germline V gives CDR1 SQVTM, CDR2 ANQGSEA. V was pared by 3 bases and J by 4 bases, with 6 bases of the junction left unmatched. The CDR3 nucleotides read TGCAGCGTTGACCTAACAGGGGGCAGCTATGGCTACACCTTC. The encoded protein is CSVDLTGGSYGYTF.

The chain is built from TRBV10-3 and TRBJ2-1; tentatively, D is TRBD2 (6 bases). The CDR3 has 15 amino acids. The germline V gene has CDR1 ENHRY and CDR2 SYGVKD. V lost 11 bases and J 2 bases, leaving 19 bases between the germline ends. The CDR3 here is CASRPLAATYNEQFF. CDR3 DNA sequence: TGTGCCTCGAGACCCTTAGCGGCAACCTACAATGAGCAGTTCTTC.

V and J are TRBV5-1 and TRBJ2-3, with TRBD2 matching 8 bases. CDR3 size: 15 residues. Unmatched junction bases numbered 4, after V lost 0 bases and J lost 4 bases. Germline assignment: CDR1 SGHRS and CDR2 YFSETQ. CDR3 sequence reads: CASSLAGREADTQYF. CDR3 DNA sequence: TGCGCCAGCAGCTTGGCTGGGCGGGAGGCAGATACGCAGTATTTT.

V usage is TRBV5-6 and J usage is TRBJ2-3; 9 nucleotides line up with TRBD2. J lost 5 bases, V lost 7 bases, and 8 bases had no gene match. The CDR3 extends over 14 amino acids. Germline CDR1 reads SGHDT; CDR2 reads YYEEEE. CDR3 sequence reads: CASGIPTSGDTQYF. CDR3 bases: TGTGCCAGCGGCATCCCGACTAGCGGAGATACGCAGTATTTT. Looking up the rest from reference TRBV5-6 and TRBJ2-3 gives the full variable domain: DAGVTQSPTHLIKTRGQQVTLRCSPKSGHDTVSWYQQALGQGPQFIFQYYEEEERQRGNFPDRFSGHQFPNYSSELNVNALLLGDSALYLCASGIPTSGDTQYFGPGTRLTVL.

The chain couples TRBV9 to TRBJ2-3, with 7 bases fitting TRBD1. Germline V gene data show CDR1 as SGDLS and CDR2 as YYNGEE. Losses at the gene ends were 3 bases for V and 2 bases for J; bases not matched to a gene: 6. This CDR3 region has 15 residues. In nucleotides, the CDR3 is TGTGCCAGCAGCGACCGGGACAGCAACACAGATACGCAGTATTTT. It specifies CASSDRDSNTDTQYF.

This clonotype was counted only a few times. The chain recombines TRBV7-2 with TRBJ1-2; D possibly corresponds to TRBD1 (6 bases). The CDR3 is 16 amino acids. V lost 0 bases and J 0 bases, leaving 11 bases between the germline ends. Germline CDR1 is SGHTA and CDR2 is FQGNSA. The CDR3 bases are TGTGCCAGCAGCTTAGCGCGGCAGGGGCCTAACTATGGCTACACCTTC. It yields the protein CASSLARQGPNYGYTF.

The chain carries TRBV12-3 or TRBV12-4 and TRBJ1-1; D perhaps matches TRBD1 (6 bases). V lost 4 bases to trimming and J lost 11 bases, with 17 bases between them. This CDR3 region has 13 residues. CDR3 nucleotide sequence: TGTGCCAGCAGTTCCCACCATACAGGGAGGGCTTTCTTT. This translates into CASSSHHTGRAFF.

In its sample, this clonotype was seen many times. At one end the junction does not follow the germline gene, possibly because of a read error. The chain has TRBV4-1 and TRBJ1-1; 9 nucleotides align to TRBD1. CDR3 length: 14 amino acids. Per germline, CDR1 MGHRA and CDR2 YSYEKL. Here the CDR3 DNA reads TGTGCCAGCAGCCAGGACAGGGGAGGAACTGAAGCTTTCTTT. It specifies CASSQDRGGTEAFF.

This clonotype has just a few counts. The chain has TRBV6-5 and TRBJ2-3; D possibly corresponds to TRBD1 (6 bases). The germline V gene has CDR1 MNHEY and CDR2 SVGAGI. The CDR3 consists of 15 residues. V was pared by 2 bases and J by 2 bases, with 11 bases between. CDR3 DNA: TGTGCCAGCAGTTACGAGGGACATGACACAGATACGCAGTATTTT. This gives the protein CASSYEGHDTDTQYF.

This chain joins TRBV4-3 and TRBJ1-1; unclear D gene. Germline V gives CDR1 LGHNA, CDR2 YSLEER. The V end was cut by 2 bases, the J end by 5 bases, with 18 bases between. CDR3 size: 16 residues. CDR3 nucleotide sequence: TGCGCCAGCAGCCAATCCTATGTGTCTCGGAGGACTGAAGCTTTCTTT. Translation gives CASSQSYVSRRTEAFF.